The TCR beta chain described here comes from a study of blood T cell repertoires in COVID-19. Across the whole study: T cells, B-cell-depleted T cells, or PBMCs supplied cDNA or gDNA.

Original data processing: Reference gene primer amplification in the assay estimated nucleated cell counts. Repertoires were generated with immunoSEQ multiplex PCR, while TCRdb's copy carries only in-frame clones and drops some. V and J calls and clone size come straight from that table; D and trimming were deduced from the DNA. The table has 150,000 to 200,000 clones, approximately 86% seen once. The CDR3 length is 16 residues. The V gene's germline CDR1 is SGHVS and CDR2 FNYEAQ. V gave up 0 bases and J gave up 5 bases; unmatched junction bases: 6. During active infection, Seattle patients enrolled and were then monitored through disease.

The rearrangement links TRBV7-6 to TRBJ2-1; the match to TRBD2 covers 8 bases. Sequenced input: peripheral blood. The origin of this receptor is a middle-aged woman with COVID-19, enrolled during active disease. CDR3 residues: CASSLAPIAGNNEQFF. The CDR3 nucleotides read TGTGCCAGCAGCTTAGCCCCGATAGCGGGAAACAATGAGCAGTTCTTC.